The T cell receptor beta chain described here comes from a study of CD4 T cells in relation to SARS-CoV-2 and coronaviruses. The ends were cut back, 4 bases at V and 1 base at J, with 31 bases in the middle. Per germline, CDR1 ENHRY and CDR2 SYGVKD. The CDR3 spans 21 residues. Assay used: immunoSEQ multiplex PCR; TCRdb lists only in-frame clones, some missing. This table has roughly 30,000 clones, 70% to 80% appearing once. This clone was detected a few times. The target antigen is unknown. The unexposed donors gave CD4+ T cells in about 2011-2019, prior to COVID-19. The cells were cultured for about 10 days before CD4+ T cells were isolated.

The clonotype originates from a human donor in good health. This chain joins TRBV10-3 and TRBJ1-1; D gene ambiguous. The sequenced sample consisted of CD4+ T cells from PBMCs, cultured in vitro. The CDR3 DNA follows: TGTGCCATCAGTGGGAAAAAAATTGGGTCCGCCCGGGTCGGACGGAACACTGAAGCTTTCTTT. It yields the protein CAISGKKIGSARVGRNTEAFF.